This passage covers 19 T cell receptor beta chains from one sample sequenced in a study of blood T cells in healthy people across ages. Through a sample-barcoded 5' primer and a J-beta primer mix, a second PCR was run for roughly 6 to 11 cycles. TCRdb called the 5' RACE reads again in MiXCR, with one record for every CDR3 protein. Of fewer than 950,000 distinct CDR3 sequences in the sample, less than 70% were seen once. The sequencing input was blood. The origin of the receptors is a man older than 75 in good health.

The CDR3 bases are TGTGCCACCAGTGCTGCCGACCAGGGGGAGACCCAGTACTTC. Residues: CATSAADQGETQYF. J is TRBJ2-5 and V is TRBV24-1; maybe TRBD1 (6 bases). V shed 5 bases and J shed 5 bases, with 14 bases lying between them. This CDR3 contains 14 residues. Germline CDR1 and CDR2: KGHDR and SFDVKD.

This clonotype has a handful of counts. The chain recombines TRBV12-3 or TRBV12-4 with TRBJ2-7, with TRBD2 as a possible D gene (7 bases). The CDR3 spans 14 residues. Trimming stripped 8 bases from V and 2 bases from J, with 16 bases between. Here the CDR3 DNA reads TGTGCCAGCCAGAGGGGGGAGGGCCCCTACGAGCAGTACTTC. Translation: CASQRGEGPYEQYF.

The rearrangement joins TRBV24-1 to TRBJ2-1; TRBD2 aligns across 7 bases. The J segment lost 0 bases and the V segment lost 5 bases, leaving 9 bases of the junction unmatched. Germline V gene data show CDR1 as KGHDR and CDR2 as SFDVKD. This CDR3 comprises 17 residues. The chain's CDR3 is CATSAPTAGPSYNEQFF. CDR3 coding DNA: TGTGCCACCAGTGCTCCTACAGCGGGACCCTCCTACAATGAGCAGTTCTTC.

This clonotype was counted once. The junction departs from germline at one end; a sequencing error may be responsible. V and J are TRBV18 and TRBJ2-1, with D perhaps assigned TRBD1 or TRBD2 (6 bases each). Germline V CDR1 and CDR2: KGHSH, LQKENI. There are 14 residues in the CDR3. The CDR3 protein is CVSSLGRGHNEQFF. The CDR3 coding sequence is TGTGTCAGCTCACTGGGACGGGGGCACAATGAGCAGTTCTTC.

The CDR3 is CSAIRASGSDEQFF. In DNA, the CDR3 is TGCAGCGCCATCAGGGCTAGCGGGAGTGATGAGCAGTTCTTC. This chain connects TRBV29-1 to TRBJ2-1; TRBD2 aligns across 10 bases. The CDR3 covers 14 residues. V was pared by 7 bases and J by 8 bases, with 11 bases of the junction left unmatched. Germline V gives CDR1 SQVTM, CDR2 ANQGSEA.

The chain is built from TRBV29-1 and TRBJ2-1; weak D call: TRBD1 (6 bases). The V gene lost 6 bases and the J gene lost 5 bases, with 17 bases spanning the gap. The CDR3 totals 14 residues. Germline CDR1 and CDR2: SQVTM and ANQGSEA. CDR3 amino acids: CSVGYGQTNNEQFF. Written as DNA, the CDR3 is TGCAGCGTAGGATATGGACAGACTAACAATGAGCAGTTCTTC.

The rearrangement joins TRBV20-1 to TRBJ1-5; 8 nucleotides line up with TRBD1. Trimming took 1 base from V and 3 from J; bases not matched to a gene: 8. The CDR3 has 16 amino acids. Germline loops: CDR1 DFQATT, CDR2 SNEGSKA (reference sequence). CDR3 in DNA: TGCAGTGCTAGAGCCGGGACAGGATCCTCCAATCAGCCCCAGCATTTT. The encoded protein is CSARAGTGSSNQPQHF.

The count of this clonotype is one. This chain uses TRBV27 with TRBJ2-1, with D unresolved. Trimming removed 5 bases at V and 6 bases at J, with 11 bases between. The CDR3 contains 13 residues. The germline CDR1 and CDR2 sequences are MNHEY and SMNVEV (reference sequence). CDR3 region: CASSRERANEQFF. CDR3 bases: TGTGCCAGCAGTAGAGAGCGCGCCAATGAGCAGTTCTTC.

This rearrangement joins TRBV6-6 to TRBJ2-7; D uncertain. V lost 4 bases to trimming and J lost 1 base, with 14 bases between them. The CDR3 loop spans 15 amino acids. Looked up from germline, CDR1 is MNHNY and CDR2 is SVGAGI (reference sequence). CDR3 nucleotide sequence: TGTGCCAGCAGTTCGCACAGTCCCGGATCCTACGAGCAGTACTTC. Residues: CASSSHSPGSYEQYF.

The CDR3 DNA reads as TGTGCCAGCCGATCCACCTTTGGGTATAATGAAAAACTGTTTTTT. Translated: CASRSTFGYNEKLFF. This chain connects TRBV27 to TRBJ1-4; D remains unclear. The CDR3 extends over 15 amino acids. Between the trimmed V and J ends, which lost 8 bases and 4 bases, there was a span of 17 bases. Germline CDR1 MNHEY, CDR2 SMNVEV (reference sequence).

This clonotype was seen a few times. The chain recombines TRBV28 with TRBJ2-6; D unresolved. With 7 bases removed from V and 0 bases from J, the gap between germline ends came to 7 bases. This CDR3 is built from 14 residues. Germline-derived CDR1 and CDR2 are MDHEN and SYDVKM. Here the CDR3 DNA reads TGTGCCAGCAATCGGCCCTCTGGGGCCAACGTCCTGACTTTC. It yields the protein CASNRPSGANVLTF.

This clonotype was seen only a few times. The chain couples TRBV20-1 to TRBJ2-1; TRBD1 is a possible D gene (5 bases). The CDR3 totals 15 residues. Germline-derived CDR1 and CDR2 are DFQATT and SNEGSKA (reference sequence). The V and J ends lost 6 bases and 4 bases respectively, with 19 bases between them. In DNA form, the CDR3 reads TGCAGTGCGCCGTTCCTCCCCGACAGTTACAATGAGCAGTTCTTC. Its translation is CSAPFLPDSYNEQFF.

The CDR3 loop reads CASGTREARNEQFF. The CDR3 nucleotides are TGTGCCAGCGGGACTAGAGAGGCGCGCAATGAGCAGTTCTTC. V usage is TRBV6-5 and J usage is TRBJ2-1, with 8 nucleotides matching TRBD2. Trimming at V came to 8 bases and at J to 6 bases, leaving 9 bases not matched to a gene. Germline-derived CDR1 and CDR2 are MNHEY and SVGAGI. The CDR3 runs to 14 residues.

This clonotype was observed many times. The chain uses TRBV20-1 and TRBJ2-5, with D perhaps matching TRBD1 (5 bases). Per the germline V gene, CDR1 is DFQATT and CDR2 is SNEGSKA (reference sequence). V was clipped by 7 bases and J by 5 bases, with 11 bases between them. The CDR3 runs 11 residues. CDR3 DNA: TGCAGTGTTAACCACAGGGAGACCCAGTACTTC. Amino acids: CSVNHRETQYF.

This clonotype was seen a few times. This chain's CDR3 is CATSRDSPDSPLHF. As DNA, the CDR3 is TGTGCCACCAGCAGAGATTCCCCGGATTCACCCCTCCACTTT. The chain uses TRBV15 and TRBJ1-6; D is undetermined. Germline CDR1 and CDR2: LNHNV and YYDKDF (reference sequence). The CDR3 has 14 residues. V was cut by 0 bases and J by 8 bases, with 8 bases left in between. Together with reference TRBV15 and TRBJ1-6, the CDR3 gives the full variable domain: DAMVIQNPRYQVTQFGKPVTLSCSQTLNHNVMYWYQQKSSQAPKLLFHYYDKDFNNEADTPDNFQSRRPNTSFCFLDIRSPGLGDTAMYLCATSRDSPDSPLHFGNGTRLTVT.

The rearrangement links TRBV24-1 to TRBJ2-1, with 8 bases identical to TRBD2. CDR1 KGHDR and CDR2 SFDVKD come from the germline V gene. The CDR3 has 15 amino acids. The V gene end was trimmed by 3 bases and the J gene end by 6 bases; junction bases not matched to a gene: 6. The CDR3 bases are TGTGCCACCAGTGATACCGGGACTAGTTCCAATGAGCAGTTCTTC. Its translation is CATSDTGTSSNEQFF.

This clonotype was observed a single time. The chain combines TRBV5-1 with TRBJ2-2; possible D gene TRBD2, 7 bases. The CDR3 totals 16 residues. The germline V and J ends were trimmed by 4 bases and 0 bases, with 13 bases remaining between them. Germline loops: CDR1 SGHRS, CDR2 YFSETQ. CDR3: CASSAGGGPNTGELFF. The DNA of the CDR3 is TGCGCCAGCAGCGCCGGCGGGGGCCCGAACACCGGGGAGCTGTTTTTT.

CDR3 nucleotides: TGCGCCAGCAGCCGAGGGACTAGCGGGGGGGAGACCCAGTACTTC. Translated, it gives CASSRGTSGGETQYF. J is TRBJ2-7 and V is TRBV4-1; 15 bases are shared with TRBD2. The J call may be in error: the DNA end matches TRBJ2-5 better. This CDR3 comprises 15 residues. Germline V gene lookup returns CDR1 MGHRA and CDR2 YSYEKL.

This chain joins TRBV20-1 and TRBJ1-3, with a possible D match to TRBD1 (6 bases). The CDR3 totals 15 residues. Germline CDR1 DFQATT, CDR2 SNEGSKA (reference sequence). Trimming removed 1 base from V and 5 bases from J, with 15 bases in between. CDR3 nucleotides: TGCAGTGCTAGAGTTTTTGCGACAGGCCGAAACACCATATATTTT. This sequence encodes CSARVFATGRNTIYF.